The 15 T cell receptor beta chains given below trace back to one sample, sequenced in a study of T cells in Graves' hyperthyroidism and ophthalmopathy. What was amplified from RNA transcripts were TCR beta CDR3 regions. With the HTBI primer set, the TCR CDR3 went through a first round of RT-PCR. One entry per CDR3 protein, called by TCRdb with MiXCR from the multiplex PCR reads. The sample shows roughly 580,000 distinct CDR3 sequences, approximately 44% of them seen only once. The specimen sequenced was peripheral blood or thyroid tissue (not recorded which). The source is a woman under 30 with Graves' hyperthyroidism.

This clonotype turned up a few times. The chain is built from TRBV24-1 and TRBJ2-2; D not resolved. The V end was cut by 5 bases, the J end by 1 base, with 4 bases between. CDR3 length equals 13 residues. Germline V gives CDR1 KGHDR, CDR2 SFDVKD. CDR3 nucleotides: TGTGCCACCAGTGGTGAGAACACCGGGGAGCTGTTTTTT. Residues: CATSGENTGELFF.

This clonotype was observed a few times. The chain joins TRBV7-6 to TRBJ1-1; D may be TRBD1 (6 bases). V was trimmed by 4 bases and J by 4 bases, leaving 22 bases between them. CDR1 and CDR2 (germline): SGHVS, FNYEAQ. The CDR3 runs to 17 residues. Here the CDR3 reads CASSWDFGGGSGTEAFF. In nucleotides, the CDR3 is TGTGCCAGCAGCTGGGACTTCGGGGGGGGCTCTGGCACTGAAGCTTTCTTT.

The chain has TRBV7-2 and TRBJ1-2; D may be TRBD1 (5 bases). In germline, CDR1 is SGHTA, CDR2 FQGNSA. Trimming took off 3 bases at V and 4 bases at J, with 12 bases between the two ends. The length of the CDR3 is 14 residues. CDR3 in DNA: TGTGCCAGCAGCTTGGGGGACGGAGTCTATGGCTACACCTTC. This sequence encodes CASSLGDGVYGYTF.

Comments on this clonotype: At one of its ends the junction is not consistent with the germline gene, which may arise from a read error. The chain has TRBV25-1 and TRBJ1-5; unclear D gene. The length of the CDR3 is 17 residues. Germline CDR1 reads MGHDK; CDR2 reads SYGVNS. The CDR3 reads CASSQAQALASNQPQHF. CDR3 DNA: TGCGCCAGCAGCCAAGCCCAGGCACTGGCTAGCAATCAGCCCCAGCATTTT.

The chain joins TRBV29-1 to TRBJ2-3; no definite D call. The CDR3 runs to 12 residues. The germline CDR1 and CDR2 sequences are SQVTM and ANQGSEA. The germline V and J ends were trimmed by 7 bases and 11 bases, with 19 bases remaining between them. CDR3 amino acids: CSALDPTNWQYF. The CDR3 region has the DNA TGCAGCGCTTTGGACCCAACCAACTGGCAGTATTTT.

A note on this clonotype: The junction and the germline gene differ at one end; a read error may be behind it. The rearrangement uses TRBV2 and TRBJ1-6, with D tentatively TRBD1 (5 bases). Germline V CDR1 and CDR2: SNHLY, FYNNEI. CDR3 size: 17 residues. The CDR3 DNA reads as TGTGCCAGCAGTTACCTTCAAATAGGGGATCGGAATTCACCCCTCCAATTT. This translates into CASSYLQIGDRNSPLQF. Based on the CDR3 plus reference TRBV2 and TRBJ1-6, the full variable domain is EPEVTQTPSHQVTQMGQEVILRCVPISNHLYFYWYRQILGQKVEFLVSFYNNEISEKSEIFDDQFSVERPDGSNFTLKIRSTKLEDSAMYFCASSYLQIGDRNSPLQFGNGTRLTVT.

This clonotype has more than one count but fewer than ten. The rearrangement uses TRBV7-2 and TRBJ2-5, with 13 positions matching TRBD2. This CDR3 is 16 amino acids long. Losses at the gene ends were 1 base for V and 3 bases for J; bases not matched to a gene: 2. CDR1 and CDR2 from the germline V gene are SGHTA and FQGNSA. Here the CDR3 DNA reads TGTGCCAGCAGCTTAGGAGGACTAGCGGGAGAAGAGACCCAGTACTTC. As protein: CASSLGGLAGEETQYF. Looking up the rest from reference TRBV7-2 and TRBJ2-5 gives the full variable domain: GAGVSQSPSNKVTEKGKDVELRCDPISGHTALYWYRQSLGQGLEFLIYFQGNSAPDKSGLPSDRFSAERTGGSVSTLTIQRTQQEDSAVYLCASSLGGLAGEETQYFGPGTRLLVL.

The chain links TRBV19 to TRBJ1-1; D is unclear. Trimming removed 4 bases from V and 3 bases from J, with 9 bases in between. Per the germline V gene, CDR1 is LNHDA and CDR2 is SQIVND (reference sequence). This CDR3 is built from 13 residues. The CDR3 DNA sequence: TGTGCCAGTAGTAACGGCGTTTACACTGAAGCTTTCTTT. Encoded protein: CASSNGVYTEAFF.

V is TRBV29-1 and J is TRBJ2-5, with D unclear. Germline V gene lookup returns CDR1 SQVTM and CDR2 ANQGSEA. The ends were cut back, 0 bases at V and 2 bases at J, with 1 base in the middle. The CDR3 has 11 amino acids. CDR3 in amino acids: CSVEEQETQYF. As DNA, the CDR3 is TGCAGCGTTGAAGAGCAAGAGACCCAGTACTTC.

This clonotype was seen more than once but under ten times. This chain joins TRBV20-1 and TRBJ2-5; 8 nucleotides match TRBD1. CDR1 is DFQATT and CDR2 is SNEGSKA in the germline V gene (reference sequence). This CDR3 has 16 residues. V lost 1 base and J lost 0; bases outside the gene matches: 7. In nucleotides, the CDR3 is TGCAGTGCTAGAGTCCTTGGGACAGGTGACCAAGAGACCCAGTACTTC. This translates into CSARVLGTGDQETQYF.

The V gene is TRBV29-1, the J gene TRBJ2-3; no clear D gene. V was trimmed by 6 bases and J by 1 base, leaving 14 bases between them. The CDR3 runs to 14 residues. Germline values: CDR1 SQVTM, CDR2 ANQGSEA. The CDR3: CSVVSNHGTDTQYF. The CDR3 DNA follows: TGCAGCGTGGTCAGCAATCATGGCACAGATACGCAGTATTTT.

This chain uses TRBV19 with TRBJ2-7; D is perhaps TRBD1 (5 bases). There are 14 residues in the CDR3. V lost 1 base and J lost 7, with 14 bases in between. Germline CDR1 and CDR2: LNHDA and SQIVND (reference sequence). The CDR3 sequence: CASSIASGPREQYF. CDR3 DNA: TGTGCCAGTAGTATAGCGTCAGGGCCGAGGGAGCAGTACTTC.

CDR3 amino acids: CSAPLGATGESSGYTF. CDR3 sequence (DNA): TGCAGTGCCCCCCTTGGAGCGACAGGGGAAAGCTCGGGCTACACCTTC. The genes are TRBV20-1 and TRBJ1-2; TRBD1 matches 8 bases. The V segment lost 6 bases and the J segment 8 bases; nucleotides outside the gene matches: 20. The CDR3 totals 16 residues. CDR1 and CDR2 (germline): DFQATT, SNEGSKA (reference sequence).

This clonotype was recorded at least ten times. This chain connects TRBV2 to TRBJ1-4; the D is unclear. V gave up 7 bases and J gave up 6 bases, with 9 bases separating them. The CDR3 runs 12 residues. Germline V CDR1 and CDR2: SNHLY, FYNNEI. The CDR3 DNA follows: TGTGCCAGCATAGGAACCGATGAAAAACTGTTTTTT. Translation gives CASIGTDEKLFF.

This clonotype was seen a handful of times. A much larger clone lies a single base off, so this may be a read error. V and J are TRBV2 and TRBJ1-2; TRBD1 aligns across 8 bases. The germline CDR1 and CDR2 sequences are SNHLY and FYNNEI. This CDR3 spans 11 amino acids. V shed 7 bases, J shed 6 bases, and the junction held 1 base outside the gene matches. The CDR3 sequence: CASKDRDGYTF. The CDR3 DNA reads as TGTGCCAGCAAGGACAGGGATGGCTACACCTTC.